A single T cell receptor beta chain is shown here with its context. This specimen belongs to a study of OX40 agonist ivuxolimab in advanced cancers. Sequenced by immunoSEQ multiplex PCR; TCRdb stores in-frame clones only, minus some. In the table there are tens of thousands of clones, over 80% of which are singletons. V trimming: 4 bases; J trimming: 6 bases; junction bases outside the gene matches: 10. The germline V gene encodes CDR1 SGHRS and CDR2 YFSETQ. CDR3 length: 16 residues. The source is an adult with an advanced solid tumor such as melanoma, head and neck, liver or kidney cancer. The chain employs TRBV5-1 and TRBJ2-7, with 13 bases aligning to TRBD2. Sample: CD4+ or CD8+ T cells sorted from blood, taken in a trial of the OX40 agonist ivuxolimab. Here the CDR3 reads CASSTLAGGRIGEQYF. In nucleotides, the CDR3 is TGCGCCAGCAGCACACTAGCGGGAGGGCGAATCGGCGAGCAGTACTTC.